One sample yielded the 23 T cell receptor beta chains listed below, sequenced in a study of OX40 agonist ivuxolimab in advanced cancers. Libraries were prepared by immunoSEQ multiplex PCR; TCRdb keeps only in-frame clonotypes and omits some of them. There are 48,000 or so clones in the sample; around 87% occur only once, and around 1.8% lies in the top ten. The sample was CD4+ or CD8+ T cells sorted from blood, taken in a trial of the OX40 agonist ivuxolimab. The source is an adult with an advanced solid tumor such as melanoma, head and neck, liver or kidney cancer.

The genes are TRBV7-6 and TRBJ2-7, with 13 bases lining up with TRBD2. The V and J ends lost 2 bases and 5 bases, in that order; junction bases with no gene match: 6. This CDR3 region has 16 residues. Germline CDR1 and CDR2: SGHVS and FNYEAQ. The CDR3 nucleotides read TGTGCCAGCAGCTTATCCACTAGCGGGGGGGTGGACGAGCAGTACTTC. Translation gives CASSLSTSGGVDEQYF.

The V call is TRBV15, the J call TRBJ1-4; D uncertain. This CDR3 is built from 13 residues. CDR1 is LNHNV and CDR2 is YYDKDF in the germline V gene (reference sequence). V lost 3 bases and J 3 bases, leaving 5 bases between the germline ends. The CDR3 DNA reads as TGTGCCACCAGCAGGTCCGCTAATGAAAAACTGTTTTTT. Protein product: CATSRSANEKLFF. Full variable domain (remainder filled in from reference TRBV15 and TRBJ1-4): DAMVIQNPRYQVTQFGKPVTLSCSQTLNHNVMYWYQQKSSQAPKLLFHYYDKDFNNEADTPDNFQSRRPNTSFCFLDIRSPGLGDTAMYLCATSRSANEKLFFGSGTQLSVL.

The CDR3 sequence: CASSTRDSVEAFF. Here the CDR3 DNA reads TGTGCCAGTAGTACCCGGGACTCGGTCGAAGCTTTCTTT. The chain uses TRBV19 and TRBJ1-1, with D perhaps TRBD1 (5 bases). Trimming removed 4 bases from V and 8 bases from J, with 14 bases in between. CDR1 LNHDA and CDR2 SQIVND come from the germline V gene (reference sequence). CDR3 length: 13 amino acids.

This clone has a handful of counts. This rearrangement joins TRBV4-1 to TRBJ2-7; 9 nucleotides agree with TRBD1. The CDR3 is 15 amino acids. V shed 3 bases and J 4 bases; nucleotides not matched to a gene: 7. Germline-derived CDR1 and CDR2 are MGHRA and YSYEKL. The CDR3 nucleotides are TGCGCCAGCAGCCACCCCGGGACAGGGATTTACGAGCAGTACTTC. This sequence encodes CASSHPGTGIYEQYF.

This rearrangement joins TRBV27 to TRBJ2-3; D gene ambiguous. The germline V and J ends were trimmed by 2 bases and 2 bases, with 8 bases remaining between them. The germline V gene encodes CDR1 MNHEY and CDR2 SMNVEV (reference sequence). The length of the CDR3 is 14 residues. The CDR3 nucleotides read TGTGCCAGCAGTTTACGGTCTGCCACAGATACGCAGTATTTT. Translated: CASSLRSATDTQYF.

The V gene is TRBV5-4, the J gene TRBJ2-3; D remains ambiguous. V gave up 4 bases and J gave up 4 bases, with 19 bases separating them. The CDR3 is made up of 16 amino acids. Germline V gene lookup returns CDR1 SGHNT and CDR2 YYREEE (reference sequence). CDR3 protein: CASSPPPLGPPDTQYF. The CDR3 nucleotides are TGTGCCAGCAGCCCTCCTCCTCTCGGGCCCCCAGATACGCAGTATTTT.

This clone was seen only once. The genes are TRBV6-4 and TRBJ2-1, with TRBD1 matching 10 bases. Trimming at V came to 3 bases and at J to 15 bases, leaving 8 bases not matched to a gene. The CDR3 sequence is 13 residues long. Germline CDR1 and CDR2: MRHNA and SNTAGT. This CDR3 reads CASSDWGTGVLFF. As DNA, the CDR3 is TGTGCCAGCAGTGATTGGGGGACAGGGGTTTTGTTCTTC.

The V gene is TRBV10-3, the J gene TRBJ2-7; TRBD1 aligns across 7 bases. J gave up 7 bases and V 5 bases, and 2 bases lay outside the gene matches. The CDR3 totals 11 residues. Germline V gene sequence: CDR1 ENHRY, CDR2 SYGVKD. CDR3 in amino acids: CAISRQGEQYF. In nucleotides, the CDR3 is TGTGCCATCAGTAGACAGGGTGAGCAGTACTTC.

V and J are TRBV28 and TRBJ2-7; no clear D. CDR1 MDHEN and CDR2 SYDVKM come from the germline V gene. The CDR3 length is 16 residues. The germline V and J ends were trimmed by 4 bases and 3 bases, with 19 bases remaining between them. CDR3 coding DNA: TGTGCCAGCAGTTCCTTGTCCCGGACCGACGGCTACGAGCAGTACTTC. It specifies CASSSLSRTDGYEQYF.

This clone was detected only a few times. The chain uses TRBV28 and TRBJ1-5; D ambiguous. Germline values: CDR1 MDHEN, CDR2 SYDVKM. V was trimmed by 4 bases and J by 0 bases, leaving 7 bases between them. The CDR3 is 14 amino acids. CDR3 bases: TGTGCCAGCAGTTCAGGATATAGCAATCAGCCCCAGCATTTT. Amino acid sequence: CASSSGYSNQPQHF.

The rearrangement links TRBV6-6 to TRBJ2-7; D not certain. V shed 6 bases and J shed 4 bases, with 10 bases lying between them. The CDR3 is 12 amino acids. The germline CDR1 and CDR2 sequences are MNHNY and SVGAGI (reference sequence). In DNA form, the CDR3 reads TGTGCCAGCAGCTCTCAGAAGTACGAGCAGTACTTC. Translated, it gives CASSSQKYEQYF.

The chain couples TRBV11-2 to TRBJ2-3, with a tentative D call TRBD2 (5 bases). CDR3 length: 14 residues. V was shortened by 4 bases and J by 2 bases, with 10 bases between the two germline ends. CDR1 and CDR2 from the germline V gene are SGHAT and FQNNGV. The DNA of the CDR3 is TGTGCCAGCAGCTGGTACGGGAACACAGATACGCAGTATTTT. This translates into CASSWYGNTDTQYF.

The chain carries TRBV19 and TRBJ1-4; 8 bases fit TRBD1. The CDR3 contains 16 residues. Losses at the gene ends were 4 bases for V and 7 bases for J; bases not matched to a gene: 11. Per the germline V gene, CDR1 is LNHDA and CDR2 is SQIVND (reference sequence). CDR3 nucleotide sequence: TGTGCCAGTAGTACGCAGCGGACAGGGTTTGTTGAAAAACTGTTTTTT. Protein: CASSTQRTGFVEKLFF.

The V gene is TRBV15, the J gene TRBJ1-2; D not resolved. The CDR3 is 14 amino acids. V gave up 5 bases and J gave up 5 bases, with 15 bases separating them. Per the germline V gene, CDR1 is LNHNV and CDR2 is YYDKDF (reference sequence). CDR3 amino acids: CATSAERGGYGYTF. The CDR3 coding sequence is TGTGCCACCAGCGCCGAACGGGGAGGGTATGGCTACACCTTC. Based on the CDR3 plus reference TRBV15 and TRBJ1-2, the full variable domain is DAMVIQNPRYQVTQFGKPVTLSCSQTLNHNVMYWYQQKSSQAPKLLFHYYDKDFNNEADTPDNFQSRRPNTSFCFLDIRSPGLGDTAMYLCATSAERGGYGYTFGSGTRLTVV.

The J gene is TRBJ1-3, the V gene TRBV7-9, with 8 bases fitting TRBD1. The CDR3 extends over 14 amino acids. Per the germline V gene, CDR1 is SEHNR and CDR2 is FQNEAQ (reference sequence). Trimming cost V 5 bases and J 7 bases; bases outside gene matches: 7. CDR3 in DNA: TGTGCCAGCAGCCCACAGGACAGGGAGAACACCATATATTTT. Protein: CASSPQDRENTIYF.

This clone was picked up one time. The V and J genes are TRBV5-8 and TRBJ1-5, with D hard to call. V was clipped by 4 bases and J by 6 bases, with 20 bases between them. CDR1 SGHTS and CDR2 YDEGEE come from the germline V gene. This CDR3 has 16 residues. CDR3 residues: CASSPGDMKSGQPQHF. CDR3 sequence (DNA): TGTGCCAGCAGCCCTGGTGACATGAAGAGCGGTCAGCCCCAGCATTTT. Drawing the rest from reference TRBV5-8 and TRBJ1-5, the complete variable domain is EAGVTQSPTHLIKTRGQQATLRCSPISGHTSVYWYQQALGLGLQFLLWYDEGEERNRGNFPPRFSGRQFPNYSSELNVNALELEDSALYLCASSPGDMKSGQPQHFGDGTRLSIL.

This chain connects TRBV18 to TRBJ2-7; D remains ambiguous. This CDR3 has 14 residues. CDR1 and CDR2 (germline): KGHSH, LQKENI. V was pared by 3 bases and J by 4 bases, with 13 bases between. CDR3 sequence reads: CASSPSAGPYEQYF. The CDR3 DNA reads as TGTGCCAGCTCACCTTCAGCCGGCCCATACGAGCAGTACTTC. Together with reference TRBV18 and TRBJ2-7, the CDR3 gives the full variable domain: NAGVMQNPRHLVRRRGQEARLRCSPMKGHSHVYWYRQLPEEGLKFMVYLQKENIIDESGMPKERFSAEFPKEGPSILRIQQVVRGDSAAYFCASSPSAGPYEQYFGPGTRLTVT.

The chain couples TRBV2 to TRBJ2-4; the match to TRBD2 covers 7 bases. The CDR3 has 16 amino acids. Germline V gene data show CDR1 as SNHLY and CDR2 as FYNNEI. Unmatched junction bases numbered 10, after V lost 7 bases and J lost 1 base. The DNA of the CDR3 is TGTGCCAGCAATCCTGGGGGGGGTAGGGCCAAAAACATTCAGTACTTC. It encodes CASNPGGGRAKNIQYF. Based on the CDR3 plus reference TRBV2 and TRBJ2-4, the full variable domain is EPEVTQTPSHQVTQMGQEVILRCVPISNHLYFYWYRQILGQKVEFLVSFYNNEISEKSEIFDDQFSVERPDGSNFTLKIRSTKLEDSAMYFCASNPGGGRAKNIQYFGAGTRLSVL.

The chain's CDR3 is CASSQDGGVTEQFF. CDR3 coding DNA: TGCGCCAGCAGCCAAGATGGGGGGGTTACTGAGCAGTTCTTC. The chain employs TRBV4-1 and TRBJ2-1, with 7 bases aligning to TRBD2. Losses at the gene ends were 0 bases for V and 9 bases for J; bases not matched to a gene: 5. Germline V gene data show CDR1 as MGHRA and CDR2 as YSYEKL. This CDR3 has 14 residues.

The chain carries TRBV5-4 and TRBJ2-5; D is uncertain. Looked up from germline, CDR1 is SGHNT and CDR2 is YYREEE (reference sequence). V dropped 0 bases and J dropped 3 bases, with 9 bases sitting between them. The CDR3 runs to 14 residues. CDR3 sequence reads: CASSLAHSKETQYF. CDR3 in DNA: TGTGCCAGCAGCTTGGCTCACAGTAAAGAGACCCAGTACTTC. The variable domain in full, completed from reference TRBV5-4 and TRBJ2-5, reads ETGVTQSPTHLIKTRGQQVTLRCSSQSGHNTVSWYQQALGQGPQFIFQYYREEENGRGNFPPRFSGLQFPNYSSELNVNALELDDSALYLCASSLAHSKETQYFGPGTRLLVL.

CDR3: CASSPGGGETQYF. As DNA, the CDR3 is TGTGCCAGCAGCCCAGGGGGAGGCGAGACCCAGTACTTC. This chain connects TRBV7-7 to TRBJ2-5; possibly TRBD1 for D (7 bases). Germline V gene lookup returns CDR1 SSHAT and CDR2 FNYEAQ (reference sequence). The germline V and J ends were trimmed by 5 bases and 5 bases, with 12 bases remaining between them. The CDR3 is 13 amino acids.

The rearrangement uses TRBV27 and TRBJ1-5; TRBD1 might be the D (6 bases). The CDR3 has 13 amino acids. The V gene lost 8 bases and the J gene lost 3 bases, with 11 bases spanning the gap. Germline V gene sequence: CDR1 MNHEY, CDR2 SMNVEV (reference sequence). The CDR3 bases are TGTGCCAGCCGGGACACCAACAATCAGCCCCAGCATTTT. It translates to CASRDTNNQPQHF.

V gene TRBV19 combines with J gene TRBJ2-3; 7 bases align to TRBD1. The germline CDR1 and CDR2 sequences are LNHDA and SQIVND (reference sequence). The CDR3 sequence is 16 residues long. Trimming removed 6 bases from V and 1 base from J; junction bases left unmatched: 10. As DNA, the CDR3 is TGTGCCAGTAGACAGCAAACAGGGGTCGGCACAGATACGCAGTATTTT. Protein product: CASRQQTGVGTDTQYF.